This TCR beta chain was found in a study of beta chain features in type 1 diabetes. Overall study findings and caveats: Shorter TCRB CDR3s, moderately but significantly so, marked every one of the four CD4+ subsets in Type 1 diabetes patients. Diminished insertions and augmented deletions at VDJ junctions characterized type 1 diabetes patients.

Cells sorted by CD45RO/CCR7/CD25/CD127/CD95/CD27 comprised CD4+ naive, central memory, regulatory and stem cell-like memory cells. The ends were cut back, 3 bases at V and 5 bases at J, with 13 bases in the middle. In germline, CDR1 is MGHDK, CDR2 SYGVNS. There are 14 residues in the CDR3. Of the isolated RNA, all was reverse transcribed, and so the sequenced material was expressed TCRB transcripts. Clones were sequenced by immunoSEQ multiplex PCR, and TCRdb holds only the in-frame ones, with some missing. The sample carries 150,000 to 180,000 clones, roughly 8.1% recorded once. This clone was found many times. Its antigen is currently unknown.

The sequence was collected from a man aged 18 to 30 in good health. The chain joins TRBV25-1 to TRBJ1-2; no firm D call. The sequenced material came from central memory CD4+ T cells from blood. The CDR3: CASSDNLPGYGYTF. The CDR3 nucleotides read TGTGCCAGCAGTGACAACCTCCCGGGGTATGGCTACACCTTC.